This record covers a single T cell receptor beta chain. Antigen: not known. This record belongs to a study of T cell responses to AZD1222 COVID-19 vaccine. Assay used: immunoSEQ multiplex PCR; TCRdb lists only in-frame clones, some missing. The data contain 150,000 to 200,000 clones, 80% to 90% of them singletons. Findings and caveats of the study: Variant regions that are unmutated are reportedly the target of nearly half of spike-specific TCRs. The donors showed a predominance of white British ancestry and of females, with possible underestimation of clonal diversity. There were repertoire samples only from the period after the peak T cell response. The study found Spike-specific TCR breadth and depth rose after two AZD1222 doses.

The receptor comes from an adult in good health. This material consisted of peripheral blood, taken on day 0 of MenACWY control vaccination.

CDR3 nucleotides: TGTGCCAGCAGTCTGAACCGCGGGGCATACAATGAGCAGTTCTTC. Its translation: CASSLNRGAYNEQFF. The chain carries TRBV2 and TRBJ2-1; possibly TRBD2 for D (6 bases). Germline values: CDR1 SNHLY, CDR2 FYNNEI. The CDR3 contains 15 residues. V was pared by 5 bases and J by 4 bases, with 15 bases between.